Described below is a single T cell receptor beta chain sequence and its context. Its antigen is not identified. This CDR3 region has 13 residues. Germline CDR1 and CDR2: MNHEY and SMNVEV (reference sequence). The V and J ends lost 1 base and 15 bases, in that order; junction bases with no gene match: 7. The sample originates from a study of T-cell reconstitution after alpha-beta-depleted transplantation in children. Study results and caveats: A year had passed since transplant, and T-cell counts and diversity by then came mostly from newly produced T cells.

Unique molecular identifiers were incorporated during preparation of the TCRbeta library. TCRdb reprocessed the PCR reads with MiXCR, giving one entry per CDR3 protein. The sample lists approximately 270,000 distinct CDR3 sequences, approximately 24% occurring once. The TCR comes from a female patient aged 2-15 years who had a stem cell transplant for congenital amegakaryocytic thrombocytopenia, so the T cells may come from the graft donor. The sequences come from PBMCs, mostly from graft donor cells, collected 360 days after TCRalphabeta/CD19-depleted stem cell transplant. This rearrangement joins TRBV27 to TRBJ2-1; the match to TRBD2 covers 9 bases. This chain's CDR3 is CASSLLREGRRFF. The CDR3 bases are TGTGCCAGCAGTTTATTGCGGGAGGGAAGACGGTTCTTC.